This paragraph reports one TCR beta chain. Its antigen is as yet unknown. These data belong to a study of T cell repertoires in cytomegalovirus infection. The wider study: TCR beta signatures that were public indicated CMV infection and matching HLA type.

The CDR3 covers 12 residues. Looked up from germline, CDR1 is DFQATT and CDR2 is SNEGSKA (reference sequence). The V end lost 0 bases, the J end lost 1 base, and 3 bases lay between the germline ends. General study results and limits: Cumulative public TCR beta family frequency identified CMV carriers with the relevant HLA. There were HLA-C-restricted CMV-specific TCR beta clonotypes dominating the ex vivo response.

MiXCR was run by TCRdb on the reads, yielding one entry per CDR3 protein. Here the sample spans roughly 250,000 distinct CDR3 sequences, 22% being singletons. This chain joins TRBV20-1 and TRBJ1-1; no firm D call. This clonotype was obtained from a human donor in good health (CMV status not recorded). Some clones in this sample may be carry-over from other donors' samples. Material: CD8+ T cells from PBMCs. CDR3 protein: CSARDWNTEAFF. DNA for the CDR3: TGCAGTGCTAGAGATTGGAACACTGAAGCTTTCTTT.